The 17 T cell receptor beta chains below were found in one sample sequenced in a study of T cell responses to AZD1222 COVID-19 vaccine. Using immunoSEQ multiplex PCR, the repertoire was profiled, and TCRdb retains in-frame clones only, with some absent. In the table there are 100,000 to 140,000 clones, around 92% of which are singletons. The material was peripheral blood, obtained on day 0 of AZD1222 vaccination. Source of these receptors: an adult in good health.

This clone was observed a single time. The chain joins TRBV5-6 to TRBJ1-2; TRBD1 aligns across 7 bases. Trimming at V came to 5 bases and at J to 0 bases, leaving 7 bases not matched to a gene. The CDR3 totals 15 residues. Germline values: CDR1 SGHDT, CDR2 YYEEEE. This chain's CDR3 is CASSITGVANYGYTF. The CDR3 nucleotides read TGTGCCAGCAGTATAACAGGGGTAGCTAACTATGGCTACACCTTC. Full variable domain (rest looked up from reference TRBV5-6 and TRBJ1-2): DAGVTQSPTHLIKTRGQQVTLRCSPKSGHDTVSWYQQALGQGPQFIFQYYEEEERQRGNFPDRFSGHQFPNYSSELNVNALLLGDSALYLCASSITGVANYGYTFGSGTRLTVV.

V usage is TRBV3-1 (or the pseudogene TRBV3-2) and J usage is TRBJ2-3; 13 bases align to TRBD2. Germline assignment: CDR1 LGHDT and CDR2 YNNKEL (reference sequence). The CDR3 extends over 16 amino acids. The trim removed 4 bases at V and 4 bases at J, leaving 5 bases unmatched. For the CDR3, the DNA is TGTGCCAGCAGCCGTGGACTAGCGGGAGTATCAGATACGCAGTATTTT. Encoded protein: CASSRGLAGVSDTQYF.

This clone was seen just once. The gene calls are TRBV10-2 and TRBJ1-4, with 8 bases lining up with TRBD1. CDR1 and CDR2 (germline): WSHSY, SAAADI. CDR3 length equals 15 residues. V dropped 6 bases and J dropped 7; count of bases not matched to a gene: 10. The CDR3 protein is CASSAGQGAGEKLFF. CDR3 in DNA: TGCGCCAGCAGCGCCGGGCAGGGGGCTGGTGAAAAACTGTTTTTT.

The chain carries TRBV24-1 and TRBJ2-1, with TRBD1 as a possible D gene (6 bases). This CDR3 spans 18 amino acids. V shed 4 bases and J shed 5 bases, with 23 bases lying between them. Looked up from germline, CDR1 is KGHDR and CDR2 is SFDVKD. The CDR3 nucleotides are TGTGCCACCAGTGACCCGGCCGGGACATACTCTCTGCACAATGAGCAGTTCTTC. The encoded protein is CATSDPAGTYSLHNEQFF.

The chain recombines TRBV7-2 with TRBJ2-2; TRBD1 matches 9 bases. The junction had 4 bases not matched to a gene; V was cut back by 5 bases and J by 6 bases. CDR1 and CDR2 from the germline V gene are SGHTA and FQGNSA. CDR3 length equals 14 residues. CDR3 region: CASSVRQGAGELFF. The CDR3 nucleotides are TGTGCCAGCAGCGTACGACAGGGGGCCGGGGAGCTGTTTTTT.

The V call is TRBV6-5, the J call TRBJ1-2, with 8 bases identical to TRBD1. V shed 3 bases, J shed 0 bases, and the junction held 6 bases outside the gene matches. This CDR3 is 16 amino acids long. The germline V gene has CDR1 MNHEY and CDR2 SVGAGI. CDR3: CASSYGQGITNYGYTF. The CDR3 DNA is TGTGCCAGCAGTTATGGACAGGGAATCACTAACTATGGCTACACCTTC.

The chain recombines TRBV4-1 with TRBJ2-5; D unresolved. V lost 1 base and J lost 7, with 7 bases in between. This CDR3 is built from 12 residues. Germline CDR1 MGHRA, CDR2 YSYEKL. Here the CDR3 DNA reads TGCGCCAGCAGCCAAGTGGCAGGGACCCAGTACTTC. This encodes CASSQVAGTQYF.

This clone was detected only once. The V call is TRBV18, the J call TRBJ2-3; possible D gene TRBD1, 6 bases. Trimming pared 3 bases from V and 3 bases from J, leaving 19 bases between. The CDR3 totals 17 residues. The germline CDR1 and CDR2 sequences are KGHSH and LQKENI. CDR3 DNA: TGTGCCAGCTCACCCCGGCCGGCAGGGCAGGGGACAGATACGCAGTATTTT. It codes for CASSPRPAGQGTDTQYF.

V is TRBV30 and J is TRBJ1-3, with TRBD1 as a possible D gene (5 bases). The CDR3 spans 14 residues. Germline values: CDR1 GTSNPN, CDR2 SVGIG (reference sequence). Trimming took off 0 bases at V and 2 bases at J, with 8 bases between the two ends. Written as DNA, the CDR3 is TGTGCCTGGAGTGTTCGGGGGACTGGAAACACCATATATTTT. Its translation: CAWSVRGTGNTIYF.

About this clone itself: Other nucleotide sequences from this sample produce the same CDR3. The chain couples TRBV6-5 to TRBJ1-5; no clear D gene. Germline V CDR1 and CDR2: MNHEY, SVGAGI. V lost 3 bases, J lost 2 bases, and 5 bases lay in between. The CDR3 loop spans 13 amino acids. DNA for the CDR3: TGTGCCAGCAGTTATCGTGGCAATCAGCCCCAGCATTTT. Its protein is CASSYRGNQPQHF.

V is TRBV13 and J is TRBJ2-1, with a weak D call TRBD2 (6 bases). Germline CDR1 reads PRHDT; CDR2 reads FYEKMQ (reference sequence). V lost 4 bases and J lost 0, with 22 bases in between. The CDR3 spans 19 residues. CDR3 amino acids: CASSWGLQAPDGSYNEQFF. CDR3 DNA: TGTGCCAGCAGCTGGGGACTCCAGGCCCCTGATGGCTCCTACAATGAGCAGTTCTTC.

The rearrangement uses TRBV30 and TRBJ1-5; no firm D call. Germline CDR1 is GTSNPN and CDR2 is SVGIG (reference sequence). The V end was cut by 0 bases, the J end by 0 bases, with 15 bases between. The CDR3 has 17 amino acids. The CDR3 DNA follows: TGTGCCTGGAGTGTAGGAACCGGGCTGCATAGCAATCAGCCCCAGCATTTT. Its protein is CAWSVGTGLHSNQPQHF.

V is TRBV5-1 and J is TRBJ1-2; D remains ambiguous. Germline loops: CDR1 SGHRS, CDR2 YFSETQ. V was shortened by 1 base and J by 0 bases, with 7 bases between the two germline ends. The CDR3 is 14 amino acids. The CDR3 DNA reads as TGCGCCAGCAGCTTGCAGGACCCTAACTATGGCTACACCTTC. This translates into CASSLQDPNYGYTF. Combining the CDR3 with reference TRBV5-1 and TRBJ1-2 gives the whole variable domain KAGVTQTPRYLIKTRGQQVTLSCSPISGHRSVSWYQQTPGQGLQFLFEYFSETQRNKGNFPGRFSGRQFSNSRSEMNVSTLELGDSALYLCASSLQDPNYGYTFGSGTRLTVV.

The chain links TRBV4-3 to TRBJ1-1, with TRBD1 identical over 7 bases. The CDR3 consists of 15 residues. J was trimmed by 5 bases and V by 3 bases; bases with no gene match: 9. Germline V CDR1 and CDR2: LGHNA, YSLEER. The chain's CDR3 is CASSQDFRGNTEAFF. The CDR3 region has the DNA TGCGCCAGCAGCCAGGATTTCAGGGGGAATACTGAAGCTTTCTTT.

This clone was picked up one time. The chain links TRBV12-3 or TRBV12-4 to TRBJ1-5; D perhaps matches TRBD1 (5 bases). The CDR3 has 13 residues. The V gene lost 5 bases and the J gene lost 7 bases, with 12 bases spanning the gap. The CDR3: CASSGGGDQPQHF. CDR3 nucleotide sequence: TGTGCCAGCAGTGGGGGAGGGGACCAGCCCCAGCATTTT.

The rearrangement joins TRBV10-1 to TRBJ2-7; possible D gene TRBD2, 7 bases. V shed 10 bases and J shed 5 bases, with 18 bases lying between them. Germline CDR1 and CDR2: WNHNN and SYGVQD (reference sequence). CDR3 length: 13 amino acids. CDR3 sequence (DNA): TGCGCCAACCCGGTGGGGGGGCGCCACGAGCAGTACTTC. Translation gives CANPVGGRHEQYF.

The rearrangement links TRBV30 to TRBJ1-2; D gene unclear. The CDR3 contains 11 residues. V gave up 2 bases and J gave up 8 bases, with 9 bases separating them. Germline V gene lookup returns CDR1 GTSNPN and CDR2 SVGIG (reference sequence). CDR3 sequence reads: CAWSSRRGYTF. In DNA form, the CDR3 reads TGTGCCTGGAGTTCCCGTCGGGGCTACACCTTC.